This TCR beta chain derives from a study of T cells after somatic rescue of genetic block. Here immunoSEQ multiplex PCR was the method, and the copy in TCRdb shows in-frame clones only, minus some. The table includes approximately 65,000 clones, 85% to 95% detected once. With 4 bases clipped from V and 3 bases from J, the junction kept 6 bases outside the gene matches. The CDR3 totals 17 residues. CDR1 and CDR2 (germline): MNHEY, SMNVEV (reference sequence). Input material: peripheral blood mononuclear cells (PBMCs). This receptor was identified in a man between 35 and 55 years old. This chain links TRBV27 with TRBJ2-1; 13 nucleotides match TRBD2. CDR3: CASSSSWTSGSYNEQFF. The DNA for the CDR3 is TGTGCCAGCAGTTCCTCATGGACTAGCGGGAGCTACAATGAGCAGTTCTTC.